The 26 T cell receptor beta chains below come from one sample, sequenced in a study of blood T cell repertoires in COVID-19. The method was immunoSEQ multiplex PCR; TCRdb's version includes in-frame clones alone and lacks a portion of them. The sample gives 300,000 or so clones, about 84% of which show up once; 1.6% is in the top ten. The sequencing sample was made of peripheral blood. The receptors originated from a woman in her forties or fifties with acute or convalescent COVID-19.

This chain joins TRBV7-2 and TRBJ2-4, with no clear D. The length of the CDR3 is 15 residues. Trimming removed 7 bases from V and 10 bases from J, with 23 bases in between. The germline gives CDR1 SGHTA, CDR2 FQGNSA. CDR3 amino acids: CASNERGSWSSIQYF. The CDR3 region has the DNA TGTGCCAGCAACGAACGAGGTAGTTGGAGTTCGATTCAGTACTTC.

The gene calls are TRBV6-2 or TRBV6-3 and TRBJ1-3; no reliable D call. V lost 0 bases and J lost 3, with 9 bases in between. The CDR3 has 15 amino acids. Germline V gene sequence: CDR1 MNHEY, CDR2 SVGEGT. The CDR3: CASSYSSGIGNTIYF. In DNA form, the CDR3 reads TGTGCCAGCAGTTACTCGAGCGGGATTGGAAACACCATATATTTT.

The chain is built from TRBV4-1 and TRBJ1-5, with D perhaps TRBD1 (5 bases). Looked up from germline, CDR1 is MGHRA and CDR2 is YSYEKL. V lost 0 bases to trimming and J lost 2 bases, with 11 bases between them. The CDR3 runs 16 residues. In DNA form, the CDR3 reads TGCGCCAGCAGCCAAGATGAGCAGGGTCGCAATCAGCCCCAGCATTTT. Translated, it gives CASSQDEQGRNQPQHF.

The chain carries TRBV4-2 and TRBJ1-4, with a weak D call TRBD1 (5 bases). The length of the CDR3 is 15 residues. The germline CDR1 and CDR2 sequences are LGHNA and YNFKEQ. V dropped 0 bases and J dropped 5 bases, with 10 bases sitting between them. Written as DNA, the CDR3 is TGTGCCAGCAGCCAAGACGAACAGGAGAATGAAAAACTGTTTTTT. Its translation is CASSQDEQENEKLFF.

This chain connects TRBV28 to TRBJ1-6; no definite D call. V was pared by 0 bases and J by 5 bases, with 11 bases between. CDR1 is MDHEN, CDR2 SYDVKM, per germline. The CDR3 is 16 amino acids. DNA for the CDR3: TGTGCCAGCAGTTTATGGGAGGGTTTCAATAATTCACCCCTCCACTTT. Translating it yields CASSLWEGFNNSPLHF.

This chain joins TRBV6-5 and TRBJ1-2; no definite D call. With 4 bases removed from V and 6 bases from J, the gap between germline ends came to 18 bases. This CDR3 spans 15 amino acids. Germline-derived CDR1 and CDR2 are MNHEY and SVGAGI. DNA of the CDR3: TGTGCCAGCAGTTCCTCCCGAAAGCGAGAGGATGGCTACACCTTC. This sequence encodes CASSSSRKREDGYTF.

This clone was detected only once. The chain combines TRBV10-3 with TRBJ2-4; TRBD1 matches at 8 bases. The CDR3 covers 14 residues. Germline assignment: CDR1 ENHRY and CDR2 SYGVKD. V lost 3 bases and J lost 7; bases outside the gene matches: 5. CDR3 in amino acids: CAISDPDRVNIQYF. The CDR3 DNA sequence: TGTGCCATCAGTGATCCGGACAGGGTGAACATTCAGTACTTC.

This chain connects TRBV6-6 to TRBJ1-1; D is perhaps TRBD1 (6 bases). With 6 bases removed from V and 7 bases from J, the gap between germline ends came to 15 bases. CDR3 size: 13 residues. CDR1 and CDR2 (germline): MNHNY, SVGAGI (reference sequence). In DNA form, the CDR3 reads TGTGCCAGCAGACTTCAGGGGCGCGGTGAAGCTTTCTTT. Its translation: CASRLQGRGEAFF.

The gene calls are TRBV24-1 and TRBJ1-2; TRBD1 aligns across 12 bases. Germline V gives CDR1 KGHDR, CDR2 SFDVKD. V shed 7 bases and J 8 bases; nucleotides not matched to a gene: 7. This CDR3 region has 14 residues. The CDR3 loop reads CATSAGTGGVGYTF. Here the CDR3 DNA reads TGTGCCACCAGCGCCGGGACAGGGGGCGTCGGCTACACCTTC.

The V and J genes are TRBV18 and TRBJ2-7, with D possibly matching TRBD1 (5 bases). The germline V and J ends were trimmed by 4 bases and 3 bases, with 10 bases remaining between them. Germline V gives CDR1 KGHSH, CDR2 LQKENI. There are 13 residues in the CDR3. The CDR3 DNA reads as TGTGCCAGCTCACAACCTGACAGCTACGAGCAGTACTTC. Its translation: CASSQPDSYEQYF.

This chain links TRBV29-1 with TRBJ2-1; 10 bases fit TRBD2. V gave up 7 bases and J gave up 9 bases; unmatched junction bases: 9. This CDR3 has 13 residues. The V gene's germline CDR1 is SQVTM and CDR2 ANQGSEA. In DNA form, the CDR3 reads TGCAGCGCAATAGCGGGAGGTGGTACTGAGCAGTTCTTC. This encodes CSAIAGGGTEQFF.

The CDR3 DNA sequence: TGCGCCAGCAGCGGCCAGGGTTCCTACAATGAGCAGTTCTTC. It specifies CASSGQGSYNEQFF. The chain couples TRBV5-1 to TRBJ2-1; tentative D call: TRBD1 (5 bases). This CDR3 contains 14 residues. Germline loops: CDR1 SGHRS, CDR2 YFSETQ. The V gene lost 4 bases and the J gene lost 1 base, with 9 bases spanning the gap.

J is TRBJ2-1 and V is TRBV28; TRBD2 agrees at 11 bases. Germline assignment: CDR1 MDHEN and CDR2 SYDVKM. Germline trimming cut 9 bases from V and 4 bases from J; bases unmatched to any gene: 5. The CDR3 runs to 14 residues. The CDR3 is CASRLAGPYNEQFF. CDR3 DNA sequence: TGTGCCAGTAGACTAGCGGGACCTTACAATGAGCAGTTCTTC.

This clone showed up just a few times. The chain couples TRBV6-2 or TRBV6-3 to TRBJ2-5, with a possible D match to TRBD2 (6 bases). This CDR3 has 14 amino acids. Trimming took 3 bases from V and 5 from J, leaving 13 bases between them. CDR1 and CDR2 from the germline V gene are MNHEY and SVGEGT. CDR3 nucleotide sequence: TGTGCCAGCAGTTATTTAGCGGAGCGGGAGACCCAGTACTTC. Its translation is CASSYLAERETQYF.

This chain connects TRBV28 to TRBJ1-4; possible D gene TRBD1, 6 bases. Deletions cut 3 bases from V and 3 bases from J, with 11 bases between. The CDR3 is made up of 15 amino acids. The V gene's germline CDR1 is MDHEN and CDR2 SYDVKM. CDR3 amino acids: CASSLGTGPNEKLFF. As DNA, the CDR3 is TGTGCCAGCAGTTTGGGCACAGGGCCTAATGAAAAACTGTTTTTT.

The chain couples TRBV2 to TRBJ1-5; maybe TRBD1 (5 bases). CDR3 size: 15 residues. Trimming removed 3 bases at V and 1 base at J, with 10 bases between. Germline V gene lookup returns CDR1 SNHLY and CDR2 FYNNEI. As DNA, the CDR3 is TGTGCCAGCAGTGAGCAGGGCCCAAGCAATCAGCCCCAGCATTTT. Protein sequence: CASSEQGPSNQPQHF.

V usage is TRBV6-5 and J usage is TRBJ2-7; 9 bases map to TRBD2. The CDR3 is 15 residues long. Germline values: CDR1 MNHEY, CDR2 SVGAGI. V lost 0 bases, J lost 7 bases, and 7 bases stayed unmatched. The CDR3 DNA sequence: TGTGCCAGCAGTTACTCTTTAGCGGGAGCGGGTGAGCAGTACTTC. It specifies CASSYSLAGAGEQYF.

This clone came up once. This chain uses TRBV27 with TRBJ1-1, with D possibly matching TRBD1 (5 bases). The CDR3 contains 16 residues. Germline lookup yields CDR1 MNHEY and CDR2 SMNVEV (reference sequence). Trimming removed 0 bases from V and 3 bases from J, with 14 bases in between. This CDR3 reads CASSLSPAAGYTEAFF. The CDR3 DNA sequence: TGTGCCAGCAGTTTATCTCCCGCGGCAGGGTACACTGAAGCTTTCTTT.

The sample holds a few counts of this clone. The J gene is TRBJ2-3, the V gene TRBV11-2; unclear D gene. The germline V gene has CDR1 SGHAT and CDR2 FQNNGV. Deletions cut 1 base from V and 2 bases from J, with 4 bases between. CDR3 length: 13 residues. The CDR3 here is CASSLGATDTQYF. In DNA, the CDR3 is TGTGCCAGCAGCTTAGGGGCCACAGATACGCAGTATTTT.

V is TRBV4-1 and J is TRBJ2-1; 10 bases are shared with TRBD2. The CDR3 contains 13 residues. Per the germline V gene, CDR1 is MGHRA and CDR2 is YSYEKL. J was trimmed by 8 bases and V by 5 bases; bases with no gene match: 3. The CDR3 bases are TGCGCCAGCAGCTCTAGCGGGAGTCATGAGCAGTTCTTC. Protein sequence: CASSSSGSHEQFF.

The CDR3 DNA is TGTGCCAGCAGCTCACCAGGTTTCTCTGGAAACACCATATATTTT. Protein product: CASSSPGFSGNTIYF. The V gene is TRBV7-2, the J gene TRBJ1-3; D gene ambiguous. Trimming shortened V by 4 bases and J by 0 bases, and 10 bases separated the two germline ends. The CDR3 has 15 amino acids. Germline V gene data show CDR1 as SGHTA and CDR2 as FQGNSA.

The rearrangement uses TRBV7-2 and TRBJ1-2, with D possibly matching TRBD1 (6 bases). Germline CDR1 and CDR2: SGHTA and FQGNSA. Trimming cost V 3 bases and J 4 bases, with 15 bases left between them. This CDR3 has 15 amino acids. The CDR3 protein is CASSFRGALSYGYTF. Written as DNA, the CDR3 is TGTGCCAGCAGCTTTCGGGGGGCACTCAGCTATGGCTACACCTTC.

CDR3 protein: CASSLAQGLLDEQFF. CDR3 coding DNA: TGCGCCAGCAGCTTGGCGCAGGGTCTCCTCGATGAGCAGTTCTTC. This chain uses TRBV5-1 with TRBJ2-1; weak D call: TRBD1 (5 bases). The CDR3 sequence is 15 residues long. Germline CDR1 SGHRS, CDR2 YFSETQ. V was shortened by 0 bases and J by 8 bases, with 15 bases between the two germline ends.

About this clone itself: The same CDR3 can be traced to other DNA sequences in this sample. The chain combines TRBV2 with TRBJ2-1; 14 bases fit TRBD2. In germline, CDR1 is SNHLY, CDR2 FYNNEI. The CDR3 consists of 15 residues. V shed 2 bases and J 7 bases; nucleotides not matched to a gene: 1. Written as DNA, the CDR3 is TGTGCCAGCAGTGAAAGGACTAGCGGGAGGAATGAGCAGTTCTTC. The encoded protein is CASSERTSGRNEQFF. The variable domain in full, with the rest retrieved from reference TRBV2 and TRBJ2-1, is EPEVTQTPSHQVTQMGQEVILRCVPISNHLYFYWYRQILGQKVEFLVSFYNNEISEKSEIFDDQFSVERPDGSNFTLKIRSTKLEDSAMYFCASSERTSGRNEQFFGPGTRLTVL.

V and J are TRBV24-1 and TRBJ2-6, with 12 bases that match TRBD1. The CDR3 has 19 residues. In germline, CDR1 is KGHDR, CDR2 SFDVKD. V lost 3 bases, J lost 4 bases, and 9 bases stayed unmatched. CDR3: CATSDTSGTGGAGANVLTF. The CDR3 DNA reads as TGTGCCACCAGTGATACCTCCGGGACAGGGGGCGCCGGGGCCAACGTCCTGACTTTC.

The chain combines TRBV25-1 with TRBJ1-2, with 8 nucleotides matching TRBD1. Germline CDR1 is MGHDK and CDR2 is SYGVNS. Trimming at V came to 3 bases and at J to 6 bases, leaving 9 bases not matched to a gene. The CDR3 has 15 residues. The CDR3 region has the DNA TGTGCCAGCAGTGACCCCGGACAGGGAGGCGATGGCTACACCTTC. Protein: CASSDPGQGGDGYTF.